The clone carrying this TCR beta chain was detected a few times. What it recognizes is unknown. This specimen belongs to a study of cytomegalovirus exposure and HLA in healthy donors. Study outcomes and limitations: In vitro testing confirmed three CMV-associated chains as specific for CMV antigens.

The PCR ran on 60 Vbeta and 13 Jbeta primers. Clones were read by immunoSEQ multiplex PCR, and TCRdb kept only the in-frame ones, dropping some. The sample shows roughly 150,000 clones, 70% to 80% of them seen only once. The source of this sequence is a woman aged 40 to 50 in good health and CMV-seronegative. The material sequenced was PBMCs.

The CDR3 loop is CASSSRRRRESSEQYF. CDR3 nucleotides: TGTGCCAGCAGCTCCAGACGGAGGCGGGAGTCTAGCGAGCAGTACTTC. The V and J genes are TRBV7-9 and TRBJ2-7; TRBD2 agrees at 7 bases. Germline CDR1 and CDR2: SEHNR and FQNEAQ (reference sequence). CDR3 size: 16 residues. Trimming cost V 4 bases and J 6 bases; bases outside gene matches: 15.